The 29 T cell receptor beta chains in this list originate from one sample, sequenced in a study of cytomegalovirus exposure and HLA in healthy donors. Researchers ran the PCR with 60 Vbeta and 13 Jbeta primers. Data came from immunoSEQ multiplex PCR; TCRdb stores just in-frame clones and leaves some out. This table holds some 130,000 clones, approximately 70% found once. Sequenced material: PBMCs. The receptors originated from a human donor in good health.

The chain uses TRBV4-3 and TRBJ2-7; a possible D gene is TRBD2 (7 bases). The germline CDR1 and CDR2 sequences are LGHNA and YSLEER. Trimming took 0 bases from V and 9 from J, leaving 12 bases between them. This CDR3 comprises 13 residues. CDR3: CASSQDLRGGQYF. CDR3 nucleotide sequence: TGCGCCAGCAGCCAAGATCTTAGGGGGGGGCAGTACTTC.

The chain links TRBV6-6 to TRBJ1-5; maybe TRBD1 (5 bases). With 4 bases removed from V and 1 base from J, the gap between germline ends came to 5 bases. Germline values: CDR1 MNHNY, CDR2 SVGAGI (reference sequence). The CDR3 has 13 residues. The CDR3: CASSSGSNQPQHF. As DNA, the CDR3 is TGTGCCAGCAGTTCAGGGAGCAATCAGCCCCAGCATTTT.

The sample holds a few counts of this clone. The J gene is TRBJ2-3, the V gene TRBV6-6, with 7 bases that match TRBD2. The CDR3 consists of 15 residues. Losses at the gene ends were 8 bases for V and 5 bases for J; bases not matched to a gene: 13. The germline CDR1 and CDR2 sequences are MNHNY and SVGAGI (reference sequence). In nucleotides, the CDR3 is TGTGCCAGCCGATACGGGGGAGGGCCAGGAGATACGCAGTATTTT. This gives the protein CASRYGGGPGDTQYF.

This chain joins TRBV15 and TRBJ1-1; D might be TRBD1 (5 bases). Trimming pared 6 bases from V and 2 bases from J, leaving 13 bases between. From germline, CDR1 is LNHNV and CDR2 YYDKDF (reference sequence). The CDR3 is 14 residues long. The CDR3 nucleotides are TGTGCCACCAGAGGGGAATGGGTAAACACTGAAGCTTTCTTT. This codes for CATRGEWVNTEAFF.

The gene calls are TRBV29-1 and TRBJ2-5; the D gene is possibly TRBD1 (5 bases). V lost 7 bases and J 7 bases, leaving 16 bases between the germline ends. The CDR3 extends over 12 amino acids. Germline CDR1 is SQVTM and CDR2 is ANQGSEA. The DNA for the CDR3 is TGCAGCGCCGTGCAGGGTCCACGGACCCAGTACTTC. This translates into CSAVQGPRTQYF.

The gene calls are TRBV5-1 and TRBJ1-5; possibly TRBD1 for D (5 bases). The CDR3 is 15 residues long. Looked up from germline, CDR1 is SGHRS and CDR2 is YFSETQ. Trimming pared 4 bases from V and 2 bases from J, leaving 13 bases between. CDR3: CASSPWGEGNQPQHF. The CDR3 nucleotides read TGCGCCAGCAGCCCCTGGGGGGAAGGCAATCAGCCCCAGCATTTT.

J is TRBJ2-5 and V is TRBV28, with 7 positions matching TRBD1. The CDR3 sequence is 16 residues long. Germline assignment: CDR1 MDHEN and CDR2 SYDVKM. Trimming took 6 bases from V and 2 from J; bases not matched to a gene: 12. CDR3 residues: CASSLPGTATQETQYF. CDR3 DNA: TGTGCCAGCAGCCTACCCGGGACAGCAACACAAGAGACCCAGTACTTC.

This clone was seen just once. V and J are TRBV18 and TRBJ1-1; D might be TRBD1 (6 bases). Germline V lookup: CDR1 KGHSH, CDR2 LQKENI. The CDR3 is made up of 14 amino acids. V was pared by 3 bases and J by 3 bases, with 11 bases between. The CDR3 sequence is CASSPQGRDTEAFF. DNA for the CDR3: TGTGCCAGCTCACCCCAGGGGCGGGACACTGAAGCTTTCTTT.

J is TRBJ2-7 and V is TRBV6-6; 10 positions agree with TRBD2. The CDR3 contains 15 residues. The junction had 12 bases not matched to a gene; V was cut back by 6 bases and J by 7 bases. The germline V gene has CDR1 MNHNY and CDR2 SVGAGI (reference sequence). The CDR3 DNA follows: TGTGCCAGCAGAAACAAGCGGGAGGGCCTCTGGGAGCAGTACTTC. Its translation: CASRNKREGLWEQYF.

This clone was detected a few times. The V call is TRBV4-1, the J call TRBJ1-5; 10 nucleotides align to TRBD1. V shed 6 bases, J shed 6 bases, and the junction held 8 bases outside the gene matches. The CDR3 sequence is 15 residues long. Germline CDR1 is MGHRA and CDR2 is YSYEKL. The CDR3 coding sequence is TGCGCCAGCAGTCTGGGACAGGGGATGGGTCAGCCCCAGCATTTT. Its protein product is CASSLGQGMGQPQHF.

The chain uses TRBV18 and TRBJ2-2; 7 nucleotides align to TRBD1. CDR1 is KGHSH, CDR2 LQKENI, per germline. This CDR3 contains 19 residues. The J segment lost 0 bases and the V segment lost 3 bases, leaving 13 bases of the junction unmatched. Here the CDR3 reads CASSPMGLTGTANTGELFF. CDR3 in DNA: TGTGCCAGCTCACCTATGGGTCTCACCGGGACAGCGAACACCGGGGAGCTGTTTTTT.

The chain uses TRBV18 and TRBJ2-2; 8 bases agree with TRBD2. The CDR3 length is 15 residues. CDR1 KGHSH and CDR2 LQKENI come from the germline V gene. V was pared by 3 bases and J by 4 bases, with 4 bases of the junction left unmatched. The CDR3, as DNA: TGTGCCAGCTCACCGGATCTAGCGGGCACCGGGGAGCTGTTTTTT. Protein: CASSPDLAGTGELFF.

This chain connects TRBV5-1 to TRBJ2-5; no firm D call. The CDR3 has 13 amino acids. CDR1 is SGHRS and CDR2 is YFSETQ in the germline V gene. Trimming took 4 bases from V and 7 from J, leaving 14 bases between them. CDR3 loop: CASSRGFGVTQYF. For the CDR3, the DNA is TGCGCCAGCAGCCGTGGATTTGGAGTGACCCAGTACTTC.

In its sample, this clone was seen a few times. V is TRBV18 and J is TRBJ2-7; 7 nucleotides line up with TRBD1. CDR1 is KGHSH and CDR2 is LQKENI in the germline V gene. V was clipped by 4 bases and J by 3 bases; unmatched bases: 12. This CDR3 is built from 16 residues. CDR3 protein: CASSLLRQGRGYEQYF. As DNA, the CDR3 is TGTGCCAGCTCACTTCTGCGACAGGGTCGCGGCTACGAGCAGTACTTC. Looking up the rest from reference TRBV18 and TRBJ2-7 gives the full variable domain: NAGVMQNPRHLVRRRGQEARLRCSPMKGHSHVYWYRQLPEEGLKFMVYLQKENIIDESGMPKERFSAEFPKEGPSILRIQQVVRGDSAAYFCASSLLRQGRGYEQYFGPGTRLTVT.

This chain uses TRBV4-2 with TRBJ1-3, with D unresolved. Per the germline V gene, CDR1 is LGHNA and CDR2 is YNFKEQ. V was cut by 1 base and J by 0 bases, with 16 bases left in between. The CDR3 contains 18 residues. CDR3 sequence: CASSQATLGESSGNTIYF. The CDR3 nucleotides read TGTGCCAGCAGCCAAGCCACCCTCGGGGAGAGCTCTGGAAACACCATATATTTT.

As DNA, the CDR3 is TGTGCCAGCAGTCCTTCCGGGATAGCCAAAAACATTCAGTACTTC. Amino acid sequence: CASSPSGIAKNIQYF. This sequence joins TRBV27 and TRBJ2-4; D is possibly TRBD2 (5 bases). V was clipped by 5 bases and J by 0 bases, with 11 bases between them. This CDR3 comprises 15 residues. CDR1 is MNHEY and CDR2 is SMNVEV in the germline V gene (reference sequence).

The chain recombines TRBV5-1 with TRBJ2-3, with 9 bases identical to TRBD1. The CDR3 loop spans 16 amino acids. J was trimmed by 3 bases and V by 2 bases; bases with no gene match: 7. From germline, CDR1 is SGHRS and CDR2 YFSETQ. The CDR3: CASSLQGAIGTDTQYF. The DNA of the CDR3 is TGCGCCAGCAGCTTACAGGGGGCGATCGGTACAGATACGCAGTATTTT.

This clone has just a few counts. This chain links TRBV7-9 with TRBJ2-3; 10 positions match TRBD2. V shed 1 base, J shed 6 bases, and the junction held 1 base outside the gene matches. This CDR3 spans 14 amino acids. Germline-derived CDR1 and CDR2 are SEHNR and FQNEAQ (reference sequence). CDR3 loop: CASSLGGLADTQYF. DNA for the CDR3: TGTGCCAGCAGCTTAGGGGGACTAGCGGATACGCAGTATTTT. Based on the CDR3 plus reference TRBV7-9 and TRBJ2-3, the full variable domain is DTGVSQNPRHKITKRGQNVTFRCDPISEHNRLYWYRQTLGQGPEFLTYFQNEAQLEKSRLLSDRFSAERPKGSFSTLEIQRTEQGDSAMYLCASSLGGLADTQYFGPGTRLTVL.

CDR3 nucleotide sequence: TGTGCCAGCAGCTTAGGTGTTCCGCAGGAATCGTACGAGCAGTACTTC. Amino acid sequence: CASSLGVPQESYEQYF. The chain couples TRBV11-2 to TRBJ2-7; no clear D. Per germline, CDR1 SGHAT and CDR2 FQNNGV. The V end was cut by 1 base, the J end by 4 bases, with 17 bases between. This CDR3 comprises 16 residues. The entire variable domain, with the rest obtained from reference TRBV11-2 and TRBJ2-7, is as follows: EAGVAQSPRYKIIEKRQSVAFWCNPISGHATLYWYQQILGQGPKLLIQFQNNGVVDDSQLPKDRFSAERLKGVDSTLKIQPAKLEDSAVYLCASSLGVPQESYEQYFGPGTRLTVT.

The CDR3 DNA sequence: TGTGCCAGCAGCTTAGGTAGTCCGACCGGGGGTGAGCAGTACTTC. Translated: CASSLGSPTGGEQYF. The chain combines TRBV11-2 with TRBJ2-7; D is possibly TRBD2 (6 bases). CDR1 is SGHAT and CDR2 is FQNNGV in the germline V gene. The CDR3 spans 15 residues. The V end lost 1 base, the J end lost 7 bases, and 17 bases lay between the germline ends.

The chain employs TRBV18 and TRBJ1-5; TRBD1 is a possible D gene (6 bases). This CDR3 region has 16 residues. Germline V gene sequence: CDR1 KGHSH, CDR2 LQKENI. V was pared by 4 bases and J by 4 bases, with 17 bases between. CDR3 in DNA: TGTGCCAGCTCACAAGCCACGGGGGGCGGGAATCAGCCCCAGCATTTT. Translated, it gives CASSQATGGGNQPQHF.

This rearrangement joins TRBV6-5 to TRBJ1-2; 7 bases align to TRBD1. With 6 bases clipped from V and 6 bases from J, the junction kept 4 bases outside the gene matches. This CDR3 comprises 12 residues. Germline-derived CDR1 and CDR2 are MNHEY and SVGAGI. The CDR3 region is CASRRDRDGYTF. CDR3 nucleotides: TGTGCCAGCAGAAGAGACAGGGATGGCTACACCTTC.

The chain carries TRBV5-4 and TRBJ2-5, with 7 bases matching TRBD2. With 4 bases clipped from V and 4 bases from J, the junction kept 4 bases outside the gene matches. The CDR3 is made up of 13 amino acids. Per the germline V gene, CDR1 is SGHNT and CDR2 is YYREEE (reference sequence). CDR3 sequence: CASSQQRGETQYF. The CDR3 bases are TGTGCCAGCAGCCAACAGCGGGGAGAGACCCAGTACTTC. Full variable domain (outside the CDR3, taken from reference TRBV5-4 and TRBJ2-5): ETGVTQSPTHLIKTRGQQVTLRCSSQSGHNTVSWYQQALGQGPQFIFQYYREEENGRGNFPPRFSGLQFPNYSSELNVNALELDDSALYLCASSQQRGETQYFGPGTRLLVL.

The rearrangement uses TRBV12-5 and TRBJ2-3; 10 bases are shared with TRBD2. With 6 bases clipped from V and 3 bases from J, the junction kept 9 bases outside the gene matches. The CDR3 length is 16 residues. Germline assignment: CDR1 LGHNT and CDR2 FRNRAP. The CDR3 DNA sequence: TGTGCTAGTGGAGGAGCGGGAGGGAGAAAGACAGATACGCAGTATTTT. This translates into CASGGAGGRKTDTQYF.

This rearrangement joins TRBV27 to TRBJ1-5; 9 bases match TRBD1. The V and J ends lost 5 bases and 2 bases, in that order; junction bases with no gene match: 4. The CDR3 is 15 residues long. Germline CDR1 reads MNHEY; CDR2 reads SMNVEV (reference sequence). This chain's CDR3 is CASSQGQGGNQPQHF. The DNA of the CDR3 is TGTGCCAGCAGTCAGGGACAGGGAGGCAATCAGCCCCAGCATTTT.

This chain uses TRBV7-9 with TRBJ1-4; 9 nucleotides agree with TRBD1. The CDR3 runs 16 residues. CDR1 and CDR2 from the germline V gene are SEHNR and FQNEAQ (reference sequence). V trimming: 3 bases; J trimming: 3 bases; junction bases outside the gene matches: 5. CDR3: CASSFLTGGSNEKLFF. DNA of the CDR3: TGTGCCAGCAGCTTCCTCACAGGGGGCTCTAATGAAAAACTGTTTTTT.

The chain uses TRBV6-1 and TRBJ2-7, with D tentatively TRBD1 (5 bases). Trimming took 1 base from V and 3 from J, leaving 16 bases between them. From germline, CDR1 is MNHNS and CDR2 SASEGT. The CDR3 is 16 amino acids. The chain's CDR3 is CASSEGAGLGIYEQYF. The DNA of the CDR3 is TGTGCCAGCAGTGAAGGTGCAGGGTTGGGGATCTACGAGCAGTACTTC.

J is TRBJ1-5 and V is TRBV18, with TRBD1 matching over 8 bases. CDR1 and CDR2 from the germline V gene are KGHSH and LQKENI. Germline trimming cut 6 bases from V and 0 bases from J; bases unmatched to any gene: 7. The CDR3 runs 16 residues. CDR3 residues: CASSSDRGNSNQPQHF. CDR3 sequence (DNA): TGTGCCAGCTCTTCCGACAGGGGTAATAGCAATCAGCCCCAGCATTTT.

This chain joins TRBV19 and TRBJ2-4, with TRBD1 matching 9 bases. With 6 bases clipped from V and 13 bases from J, the junction kept 7 bases outside the gene matches. CDR1 and CDR2 (germline): LNHDA, SQIVND (reference sequence). The CDR3 length is 12 residues. CDR3 bases: TGTGCCAGTAGCCCAACAGGGGGCAACCAGTACTTC. Protein sequence: CASSPTGGNQYF.